This T cell receptor beta chain appears in the sequencing data of a study of T cells after posttransplantation cyclophosphamide. Assay: immunoSEQ multiplex PCR; the TCRdb copy retains only in-frame clones and omits some. This sample has 2,000 to 2,500 clones; 73% occur once, and the top ten carry roughly 50%. Busulfan-fludarabine conditioning, marrow transplant, and cyclophosphamide on days +3 and +4 were administered. Sequenced material: CD8+ T cells sorted from PBMCs, taken around 250 days after a stem cell transplant with posttransplant cyclophosphamide. The sequence was obtained from a young adult male patient who received an allogeneic stem cell transplant from a related donor, was CMV-positive, and had no GVHD. Some T cells may trace back to the graft donor.

CDR3 nucleotide sequence: TGCGCCAGCAGCCAAGGGGAGGAGGGCAATGAGCAGTTCTTC. This translates into CASSQGEEGNEQFF. The chain combines TRBV5-1 with TRBJ2-1; TRBD2 might be the D (6 bases). Germline assignment: CDR1 SGHRS and CDR2 YFSETQ. Trimming pared 4 bases from V and 6 bases from J, leaving 14 bases between. CDR3 length: 14 amino acids.